This T cell receptor (beta chain) derives from a study of control samples from healthy donors and cancer patients. The protocol was immunoSEQ multiplex PCR, while the TCRdb copy is restricted to in-frame clones and leaves out a portion. The sample lists over 200,000 clones, roughly four fifths occurring once. Looked up from germline, CDR1 is SGHRS and CDR2 is YFSETQ. V shed 3 bases and J 6 bases; nucleotides not matched to a gene: 2. CDR3 length equals 14 residues. Sequencing input: PBMCs. The TCR comes from a woman aged 55-75 years with lung cancer. The rearrangement links TRBV5-1 to TRBJ2-3; 12 bases fit TRBD2. The CDR3 loop is CASSSSGGEDTQYF. CDR3 coding DNA: TGCGCCAGCAGCTCTAGCGGGGGGGAGGATACGCAGTATTTT.